This record looks at one TCR beta chain sequence and its context. Its antigen is as yet unknown. Those with chemo-refractory metastatic non-small-cell lung cancer were treated with focal radiation combined with CTLA-4 blockade using ipilimumab. The sample belongs to a study of radiotherapy plus CTLA-4 blockade in lung cancer. Study-level background: Objective responses were documented in around 19% of patients, with disease control in roughly 31%.

Only in-frame clones appear in the TCRdb table, and some are missing; sequencing was by immunoSEQ multiplex PCR. The top ten clones hold 4% of a sample with 30,000 to 40,000 clones, 60% to 75% of them seen once. Germline CDR1 SGHRS, CDR2 YFSETQ. This CDR3 is built from 14 residues. Trimming pared 5 bases from V and 2 bases from J, leaving 12 bases between. Study results and limitations: Among blood TCR repertoires after radiotherapy plus ipilimumab, tumor-derived clones expanded. Among reported predictors of response, early blood T cell clone dynamics with interferon-beta performed best.

The chain employs TRBV5-1 and TRBJ2-3; possibly TRBD2 for D (5 bases). The sequence derives from a human donor with non-small cell lung cancer who had stable disease on radiotherapy plus ipilimumab. Sequences were derived from peripheral blood, sampled from a patient treated with radiotherapy plus ipilimumab. The CDR3: CASRQEVPTDTQYF. CDR3 bases: TGCGCCAGCAGGCAGGAGGTCCCCACAGATACGCAGTATTTT.